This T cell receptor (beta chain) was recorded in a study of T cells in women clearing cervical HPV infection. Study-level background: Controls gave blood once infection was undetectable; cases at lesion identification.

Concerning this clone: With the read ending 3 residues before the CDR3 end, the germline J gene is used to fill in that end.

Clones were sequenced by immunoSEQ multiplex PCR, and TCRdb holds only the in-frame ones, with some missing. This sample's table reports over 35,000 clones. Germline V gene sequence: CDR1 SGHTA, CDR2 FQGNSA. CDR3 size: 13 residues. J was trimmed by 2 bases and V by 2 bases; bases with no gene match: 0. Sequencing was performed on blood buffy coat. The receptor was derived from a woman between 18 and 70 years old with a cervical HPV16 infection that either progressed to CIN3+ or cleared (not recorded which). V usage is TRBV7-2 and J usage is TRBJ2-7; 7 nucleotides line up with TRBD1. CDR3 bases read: TGTGCCAGCAGCTTAACAGGGGCCTACGAG. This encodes CASSLTGAYE. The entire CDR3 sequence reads CASSLTGAYEQYF.